These 4 T cell receptor beta chains were sequenced from one sample in a study of T cell clones after liver transplantation. Here immunoSEQ multiplex PCR was the method, and the copy in TCRdb shows in-frame clones only, minus some. The sample contains roughly 100,000 clones, around four fifths of which appear only once. This sample comprised CD4+ T cells from blood, obtained before liver transplant. The origin of the receptors is a human donor who received a liver transplant.

The chain combines TRBV19 with TRBJ2-3; TRBD2 aligns across 7 bases. The J segment lost 0 bases and the V segment lost 7 bases, leaving 7 bases of the junction unmatched. This CDR3 is 15 amino acids long. Germline lookup yields CDR1 LNHDA and CDR2 SQIVND (reference sequence). CDR3 protein: CASTPGGPSTDTQYF. CDR3 sequence (DNA): TGTGCCAGTACCCCGGGGGGACCCAGCACAGATACGCAGTATTTT.

The table lists this clone with a count of one. This chain connects TRBV2 to TRBJ1-6; tentative D call: TRBD1 (5 bases). Trimming pared 7 bases from V and 8 bases from J, leaving 12 bases between. This CDR3 is built from 13 residues. Per germline, CDR1 SNHLY and CDR2 FYNNEI. This CDR3 reads CASTRMGDSPLHF. In DNA, the CDR3 is TGTGCCAGCACCCGAATGGGGGATTCACCCCTCCACTTT. The variable domain in full, completed from reference TRBV2 and TRBJ1-6, reads EPEVTQTPSHQVTQMGQEVILRCVPISNHLYFYWYRQILGQKVEFLVSFYNNEISEKSEIFDDQFSVERPDGSNFTLKIRSTKLEDSAMYFCASTRMGDSPLHFGNGTRLTVT.

This chain joins TRBV4-2 and TRBJ1-4; TRBD1 agrees at 7 bases. The CDR3 runs 16 residues. J lost 7 bases, V lost 0 bases, and 8 bases had no gene match. The germline V gene encodes CDR1 LGHNA and CDR2 YNFKEQ. The CDR3 bases are TGTGCCAGCAGCCAAGATAAAGGGCAGGGGGTTGAAAAACTGTTTTTT. This gives the protein CASSQDKGQGVEKLFF.

This sequence joins TRBV7-9 and TRBJ1-1, with D perhaps matching TRBD1 (5 bases). In germline, CDR1 is SEHNR, CDR2 FQNEAQ (reference sequence). Trimming removed 5 bases from V and 2 bases from J, with 15 bases in between. The CDR3 runs 15 residues. Here the CDR3 reads CASSRRGGVNTEAFF. The CDR3 DNA reads TGTGCCAGCAGCCGGCGCGGGGGAGTCAACACTGAAGCTTTCTTT.